This is a list of T cell receptor beta chains from one sample in a study of brain T cells in children with intractable seizures. The protocol was immunoSEQ multiplex PCR, while the TCRdb copy is restricted to in-frame clones and leaves out a portion. The table shows approximately 330,000 clones, with over 85% occurring only once. This specimen consisted of peripheral blood, obtained more than 4 months after surgery. The receptors shown here come from a boy less than two years old with tuberous sclerosis and intractable seizures. CDR3s include the opening cysteine and the closing phenylalanine or tryptophan.

V	length	CDR3
TRBV2	14	CASRGTGNGNTIYF
TRBV4-1	13	CASSQVGSSGQFF
TRBV7-3	13	CASSPAGGETQYF
TRBV4-1	18	CASSQDPSIGTLNQPQHF
TRBV4-1	14	CASSQGNNGETQYF
TRBV6-5	15	CASSPGFGGQETQYF
TRBV9	12	CASSGTGKTQYF
TRBV19	15	CASGPGSRMNTEAFF
TRBV19	13	CASGKGAYNEQFF
TRBV11-2	14	CASSLGGVGQPQHF
TRBV5-4	14	CASSLGQSSYEQYF
TRBV9	21	CASTVIGTSGSGSHTRDTQYF
TRBV6-6	13	CASSMRERYEQYF
TRBV6-5	14	CASWRPWDTDTQYF
TRBV9	14	CASSSRTAYNEQFF
TRBV11-2	15	CASSIYRRVSYEQYF
TRBV27	15	CASSLMGHQVSPLHF
TRBV28	14	CASGPGTGRTEAFF
TRBV29-1	12	CSVLTVNTEAFF
TRBV19	13	CASSVDAGNTIYF
TRBV5-4	15	CASRDGDRGQDTQYF
TRBV20-1	14	CSASLDEGYNEQFF